This T cell receptor (beta chain) was identified during a study of Ad26.COV2.S vaccination and SARS-CoV-2 variants. Study-wide results and caveats: Substantial breadth was reportedly displayed by spike-specific CD8+ and CD4+ T cell responses after vaccination.

About this clone: What it binds is not known.

Sequencing was performed with immunoSEQ multiplex PCR; in TCRdb, only in-frame clones are kept and a portion is missing. Among roughly 420,000 clones listed, roughly 89% were seen once. Germline V gene data show CDR1 as LNHNV and CDR2 as YYDKDF (reference sequence). The CDR3 consists of 14 residues. V was trimmed by 1 base and J by 1 base, leaving 8 bases between them. As to treatment: 15 to 20 received Ad26.COV2.S at low or high dose, single or two shots; 5 received placebo; per-sample allocation not given. The samples were gathered on day 63 after the first injection of vaccine or placebo. The shot given was an Ad26 vector that makes Wuhan-strain SARS-CoV-2 spike.

The rearrangement uses TRBV15 and TRBJ2-7; no firm D call. Specimen: peripheral blood, collected in a trial of Ad26.COV2.S vaccine versus placebo. This TCR derives from a person aged 18 to 65 who received the Ad26.COV2.S COVID-19 vaccine or a placebo. The CDR3 DNA reads TGTGCCACCAGCAGAGTGGATGGATCCTACGAGCAGTACTTC. It is translated as CATSRVDGSYEQYF.